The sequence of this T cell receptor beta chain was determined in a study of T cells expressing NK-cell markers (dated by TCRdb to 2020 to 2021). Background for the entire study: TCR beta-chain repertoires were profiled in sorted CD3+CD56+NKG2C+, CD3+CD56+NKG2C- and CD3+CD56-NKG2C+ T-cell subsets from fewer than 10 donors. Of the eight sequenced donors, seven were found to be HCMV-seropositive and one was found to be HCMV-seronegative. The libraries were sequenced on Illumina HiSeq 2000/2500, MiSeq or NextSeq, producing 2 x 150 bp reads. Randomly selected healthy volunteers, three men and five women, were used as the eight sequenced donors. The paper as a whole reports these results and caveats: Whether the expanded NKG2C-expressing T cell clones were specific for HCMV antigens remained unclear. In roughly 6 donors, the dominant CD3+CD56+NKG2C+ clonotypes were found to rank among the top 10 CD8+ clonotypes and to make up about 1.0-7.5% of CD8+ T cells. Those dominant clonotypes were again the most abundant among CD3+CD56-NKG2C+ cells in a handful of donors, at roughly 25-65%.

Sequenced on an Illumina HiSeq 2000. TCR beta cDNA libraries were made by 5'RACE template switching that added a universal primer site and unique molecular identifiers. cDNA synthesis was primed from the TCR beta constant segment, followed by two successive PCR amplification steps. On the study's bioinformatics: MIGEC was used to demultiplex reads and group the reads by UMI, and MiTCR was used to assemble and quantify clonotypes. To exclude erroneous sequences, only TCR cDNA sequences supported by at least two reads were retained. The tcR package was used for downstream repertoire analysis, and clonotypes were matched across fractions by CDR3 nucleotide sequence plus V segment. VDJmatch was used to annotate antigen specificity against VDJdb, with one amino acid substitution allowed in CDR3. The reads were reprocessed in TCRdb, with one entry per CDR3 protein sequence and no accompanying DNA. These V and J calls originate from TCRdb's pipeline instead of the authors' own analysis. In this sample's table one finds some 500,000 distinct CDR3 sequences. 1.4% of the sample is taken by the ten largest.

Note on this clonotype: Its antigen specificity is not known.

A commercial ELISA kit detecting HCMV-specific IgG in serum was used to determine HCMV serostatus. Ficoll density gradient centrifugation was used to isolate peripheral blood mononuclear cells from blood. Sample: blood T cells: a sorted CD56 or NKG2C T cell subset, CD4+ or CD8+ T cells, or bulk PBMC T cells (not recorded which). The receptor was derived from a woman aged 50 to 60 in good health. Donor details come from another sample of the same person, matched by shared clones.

The CDR3 region: CASMRVAGRTGELFF. The rearranged segments are TRBV10-1 and TRBJ2-2; TCRdb's D gene call, TRBD2, goes unchecked for lack of DNA. The CDR3 covers 15 residues, taking in both the cysteine and the phenylalanine. The record lacks a DNA sequence. Looking up the germline V gene (reference sequence) yields CDR1 WNHNN and CDR2 SYGVQD.